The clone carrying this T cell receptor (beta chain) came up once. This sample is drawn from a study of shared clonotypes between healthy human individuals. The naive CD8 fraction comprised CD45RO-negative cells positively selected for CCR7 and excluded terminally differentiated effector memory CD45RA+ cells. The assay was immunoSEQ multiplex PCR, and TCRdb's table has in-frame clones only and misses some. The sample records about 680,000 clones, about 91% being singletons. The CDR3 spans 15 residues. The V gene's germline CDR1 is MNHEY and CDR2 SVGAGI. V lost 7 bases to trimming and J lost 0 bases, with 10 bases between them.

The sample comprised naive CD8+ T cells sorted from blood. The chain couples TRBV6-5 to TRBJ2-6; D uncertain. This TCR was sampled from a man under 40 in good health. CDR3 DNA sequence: TGTGCCAGCACGGGTCGGGCCTCTGGGGCCAACGTCCTGACTTTC. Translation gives CASTGRASGANVLTF.